Below, 12 T cell receptor beta chains from the same sample are listed, as sequenced in a study of OX40 agonist ivuxolimab in advanced cancers. The table came from immunoSEQ multiplex PCR; TCRdb's copy has only in-frame clones and leaves some out. The table records some 60,000 clones, approximately 87% of them present only once. The input for sequencing was CD4+ or CD8+ T cells sorted from blood, taken in a trial of the OX40 agonist ivuxolimab. The receptors were sampled from an adult with an advanced solid tumor such as melanoma, head and neck, liver or kidney cancer.

This clone was observed a handful of times. The chain recombines TRBV5-1 with TRBJ2-5, with 15 bases matching TRBD2. Germline loops: CDR1 SGHRS, CDR2 YFSETQ. This CDR3 spans 17 amino acids. J gave up 0 bases and V 3 bases, and 3 bases lay outside the gene matches. The CDR3, as DNA: TGCGCCAGCAGCTCAGGGACTAGCGGGGGGTACCAAGAGACCCAGTACTTC. Translated: CASSSGTSGGYQETQYF.

This chain uses TRBV2 with TRBJ1-5, with a possible D match to TRBD1 (6 bases). The CDR3 has 14 amino acids. Germline V CDR1 and CDR2: SNHLY, FYNNEI. V was trimmed by 4 bases and J by 4 bases, leaving 11 bases between them. The CDR3 protein is CASSGGRGNQPQHF. The CDR3 DNA reads as TGTGCCAGCAGTGGGGGTAGGGGGAATCAGCCCCAGCATTTT. Looking up the rest from reference TRBV2 and TRBJ1-5 gives the full variable domain: EPEVTQTPSHQVTQMGQEVILRCVPISNHLYFYWYRQILGQKVEFLVSFYNNEISEKSEIFDDQFSVERPDGSNFTLKIRSTKLEDSAMYFCASSGGRGNQPQHFGDGTRLSIL.

In DNA form, the CDR3 reads TGTGCCAGCAGCAGAAGCGTGGCGGCAGGACACGAGCAGTACTTC. It encodes CASSRSVAAGHEQYF. V and J are TRBV7-2 and TRBJ2-7, with D uncertain. V lost 5 bases, J lost 5 bases, and 19 bases lay in between. This CDR3 spans 15 amino acids. Per germline, CDR1 SGHTA and CDR2 FQGNSA.

V is TRBV5-4 and J is TRBJ1-2, with 7 nucleotides matching TRBD1. This CDR3 spans 13 amino acids. Germline V lookup: CDR1 SGHNT, CDR2 YYREEE (reference sequence). J was trimmed by 8 bases and V by 0 bases; bases with no gene match: 4. The CDR3 region is CASSLDRGRGYTF. In DNA, the CDR3 is TGTGCCAGCAGCTTGGACAGGGGAAGAGGCTACACCTTC.

The V call is TRBV5-1, the J call TRBJ1-1, with a weak D call TRBD1 (6 bases). The V gene lost 0 bases and the J gene lost 2 bases, with 14 bases spanning the gap. CDR1 and CDR2 from the germline V gene are SGHRS and YFSETQ. CDR3 length equals 16 residues. The CDR3 DNA is TGCGCCAGCAGCTTGGGCCCAGCGGGACAAAACACTGAAGCTTTCTTT. Translation: CASSLGPAGQNTEAFF. The full variable domain, with the rest looked up from reference TRBV5-1 and TRBJ1-1, is KAGVTQTPRYLIKTRGQQVTLSCSPISGHRSVSWYQQTPGQGLQFLFEYFSETQRNKGNFPGRFSGRQFSNSRSEMNVSTLELGDSALYLCASSLGPAGQNTEAFFGQGTRLTVV.

This clone was counted once. V usage is TRBV18 and J usage is TRBJ2-1, with TRBD2 matching 10 bases. The CDR3 runs 15 residues. The V segment lost 0 bases and the J segment 8 bases; nucleotides outside the gene matches: 4. CDR1 and CDR2 from the germline V gene are KGHSH and LQKENI. This CDR3 is CASSPPPSGSYEQFF. CDR3 bases: TGTGCCAGCTCACCACCGCCTAGCGGGAGCTATGAGCAGTTCTTC.

This clone was seen more than once but under ten times. V usage is TRBV27 and J usage is TRBJ2-2, with 14 bases matching TRBD2. This CDR3 spans 19 amino acids. CDR1 and CDR2 (germline): MNHEY, SMNVEV (reference sequence). V was pared by 6 bases and J by 0 bases, with 9 bases of the junction left unmatched. CDR3 DNA: TGTGCCAGCAGCCTTTGGGGACTAGCGGGAGCTGCGAACACCGGGGAGCTGTTTTTT. Its protein product is CASSLWGLAGAANTGELFF.

V is TRBV27 and J is TRBJ1-2; TRBD1 might be the D (5 bases). This CDR3 comprises 13 residues. Per the germline V gene, CDR1 is MNHEY and CDR2 is SMNVEV (reference sequence). Trimming stripped 2 bases from V and 3 bases from J, with 7 bases between. CDR3 residues: CASSLKGYYGYTF. In DNA form, the CDR3 reads TGTGCCAGCAGTTTAAAGGGGTACTATGGCTACACCTTC.

This clone was detected only once. The V call is TRBV2, the J call TRBJ1-1; D might be TRBD1 (5 bases). Trimming took 6 bases from V and 2 from J, leaving 13 bases between them. The V gene's germline CDR1 is SNHLY and CDR2 FYNNEI. There are 14 residues in the CDR3. DNA for the CDR3: TGTGCCAGCAGGGGGTCGGGGCTAAACACTGAAGCTTTCTTT. Translated, it gives CASRGSGLNTEAFF.

This rearrangement joins TRBV18 to TRBJ2-1, with 9 bases lining up with TRBD2. V shed 0 bases, J shed 0 bases, and the junction held 3 bases outside the gene matches. Germline CDR1 is KGHSH and CDR2 is LQKENI. CDR3 size: 17 residues. CDR3 in amino acids: CASSPPPSGVSYNEQFF. DNA for the CDR3: TGTGCCAGCTCACCACCGCCTAGCGGGGTCTCCTACAATGAGCAGTTCTTC.

This clone was detected only a few times. The V gene is TRBV11-3, the J gene TRBJ2-7; D perhaps matches TRBD1 (6 bases). Germline assignment: CDR1 SGHNT and CDR2 YENEEA. V dropped 5 bases and J dropped 4 bases, with 12 bases sitting between them. The CDR3 is 13 amino acids. CDR3 nucleotides: TGTGCCAGCAGCCCACGAGGGGGTTACGAGCAGTACTTC. This translates into CASSPRGGYEQYF.

This clone was detected only once. The chain recombines TRBV7-9 with TRBJ2-1; D is unclear. Trimming cost V 7 bases and J 7 bases, with 11 bases left between them. Germline CDR1 and CDR2: SEHNR and FQNEAQ (reference sequence). There are 12 residues in the CDR3. CDR3 in amino acids: CASTFGENEQFF. CDR3 coding DNA: TGTGCCAGCACCTTCGGAGAGAATGAGCAGTTCTTC.